A selection of T cell receptor beta chains follows, all from one sample in a study of vaccination effects on CD4 cells after COVID-19. Only in-frame clones appear in the TCRdb table, and some are missing; sequencing was by immunoSEQ multiplex PCR. The sample records nearly 30,000 clones, 80% to 85% being singletons. Their specific antigens are unknown. Sequenced here: CD4+ T cells from PBMCs cultured with SARS-CoV-2 spike peptides, sampled after COVID-19 vaccination. The receptors shown here come from a human donor who received a COVID-19 vaccine. Some clones in this sample may be carry-over from other donors' samples. Each CDR3 is given with its conserved first and last residue. Fields, in order: V gene, J gene, clone size, D gene, CDR3 DNA, CDR3 protein. The D gene is left open where the match is weak. Some rows mark clone size as missing; the rest say once, few, many or name a class of expanded clone.

v_gene: TRBV5-1
j_gene: TRBJ1-4
abundance: few
d_gene: NA
CDR3nt: TGCGCCAGCAGCTTGGATGCACAAACTAATGAAAAACTGTTTTTT
CDR3aa: CASSLDAQTNEKLFF

v_gene: TRBV4-2
j_gene: TRBJ2-3
abundance: once
d_gene: NA
CDR3nt: TGTGCCAGCAGCCCCGGCCGGGGGCATACAGATACGCAGTATTTT
CDR3aa: CASSPGRGHTDTQYF

v_gene: TRBV2
j_gene: TRBJ1-2
abundance: NA
d_gene: NA
CDR3nt: TGTGCCAGCAGTGGGGGGTCTGGCTACACCTTC
CDR3aa: CASSGGSGYTF

v_gene: TRBV21-1
j_gene: TRBJ1-1
abundance: NA
d_gene: NA
CDR3nt: TGTGCCAGCACAGGGGAGAACACTGAAGCTTTCTTT
CDR3aa: CASTGENTEAFF

v_gene: TRBV2
j_gene: TRBJ2-5
abundance: NA
d_gene: NA
CDR3nt: TGTGCCAGCAGTTTCCAAGAGACCCAGTACTTC
CDR3aa: CASSFQETQYF

v_gene: TRBV7-9
j_gene: TRBJ2-5
abundance: NA
d_gene: NA
CDR3nt: TGTGCCAGCAGCCGAGGGACGGTAGCCTTCCAAGAGACCCAGTACTTC
CDR3aa: CASSRGTVAFQETQYF

v_gene: TRBV7-8
j_gene: TRBJ1-1
abundance: NA
d_gene: NA
CDR3nt: TGTGCCAGCAGCTTAGTCACCATTAACACTGAAGCTTTCTTT
CDR3aa: CASSLVTINTEAFF

v_gene: TRBV3-1/TRBV3-2
j_gene: TRBJ1-1
abundance: once
d_gene: NA
CDR3nt: TGTGCCAGCAGCCAAGAAAAGGACACTGAAGCTTTCTTT
CDR3aa: CASSQEKDTEAFF

v_gene: TRBV19
j_gene: TRBJ2-3
abundance: NA
d_gene: NA
CDR3nt: TGTGCCAGCAAAAAAGGGCTAAACACAGATACGCAGTATTTT
CDR3aa: CASKKGLNTDTQYF

v_gene: TRBV19
j_gene: TRBJ2-6
abundance: once
d_gene: TRBD1
CDR3nt: TGTGCCAGTAGTGTACAGGGGACCCCCGGGGCCAACGTCCTGACTTTC
CDR3aa: CASSVQGTPGANVLTF

v_gene: TRBV6-1
j_gene: TRBJ2-2
abundance: once
d_gene: NA
CDR3nt: NA
CDR3aa: CASSEGRRAGELFF

v_gene: TRBV7-3
j_gene: TRBJ1-4
abundance: NA
d_gene: NA
CDR3nt: TGTGCCAGCAGCCTCCAGCCCGGAACTAATGAAAAACTGTTTTTT
CDR3aa: CASSLQPGTNEKLFF

v_gene: TRBV6-5
j_gene: TRBJ1-2
abundance: NA
d_gene: NA
CDR3nt: TGTGCCAGCAGGGGGTCACAGGGCTATGGCTACACCTTC
CDR3aa: CASRGSQGYGYTF

v_gene: TRBV5-1
j_gene: TRBJ2-1
abundance: NA
d_gene: TRBD2
CDR3nt: TGCGCCAGCAGCTTGGCCAGCGGGGCCTACAATGAGCAGTTCTTC
CDR3aa: CASSLASGAYNEQFF

v_gene: TRBV4-1
j_gene: TRBJ2-1
abundance: NA
d_gene: NA
CDR3nt: TGCGCCAGCAGCCAAGGTCCAGCCCAGGGATCCTACAATGAGCAGTTCTTC
CDR3aa: CASSQGPAQGSYNEQFF

v_gene: TRBV24-1
j_gene: TRBJ2-5
abundance: NA
d_gene: TRBD2
CDR3nt: TGTGCCACCAGTGATTTAGCGGGGGGGAGTTCGGAGACCCAGTACTTC
CDR3aa: CATSDLAGGSSETQYF

v_gene: TRBV7-9
j_gene: TRBJ2-3
abundance: NA
d_gene: NA
CDR3nt: TGTGCCAGCAGCTCCTCTCCGGGAGCGACAAATACGCAGTATTTT
CDR3aa: CASSSSPGATNTQYF

v_gene: TRBV16
j_gene: TRBJ1-3
abundance: few
d_gene: NA
CDR3nt: TGTGCCAGCAGCCAATTGGGTACAGCTGGAAACACCATATATTTT
CDR3aa: CASSQLGTAGNTIYF

v_gene: TRBV11-1
j_gene: TRBJ1-1
abundance: NA
d_gene: NA
CDR3nt: TGTGCCAGCAGCTACAGGGCCATGAACACTGAAGCTTTCTTT
CDR3aa: CASSYRAMNTEAFF

v_gene: TRBV7-3
j_gene: TRBJ1-2
abundance: NA
d_gene: NA
CDR3nt: TGTGCCAGCAGCTTAAGCCCCCAGGGCGGCTACACCTTC
CDR3aa: CASSLSPQGGYTF

v_gene: TRBV3-1/TRBV3-2
j_gene: TRBJ1-2
abundance: NA
d_gene: NA
CDR3nt: TGTGCCAGCAGCCAATTGAACTATGGCTACACCTTC
CDR3aa: CASSQLNYGYTF

v_gene: TRBV19
j_gene: TRBJ1-5
abundance: NA
d_gene: TRBD1
CDR3nt: TGTGCCAGTAGCGGCGACAGGGGGAAAGGGGTGGGCAATCAGCCCCAGCATTTT
CDR3aa: CASSGDRGKGVGNQPQHF

v_gene: TRBV6-5
j_gene: TRBJ1-5
abundance: NA
d_gene: NA
CDR3nt: TGTGCCAGCATGACCTTCGGGAGCAATCAGCCCCAGCATTTT
CDR3aa: CASMTFGSNQPQHF

v_gene: TRBV11-2
j_gene: TRBJ2-1
abundance: NA
d_gene: TRBD1
CDR3nt: TGTGCCAGCAGCTTAGGACAGGGGGCTCCGTACAATGAGCAGTTCTTC
CDR3aa: CASSLGQGAPYNEQFF

v_gene: TRBV10-2
j_gene: TRBJ1-3
abundance: NA
d_gene: NA
CDR3nt: TGCGCCAGCAGGGAAACAGGAAACACCATATATTTT
CDR3aa: CASRETGNTIYF

v_gene: TRBV9
j_gene: TRBJ1-4
abundance: NA
d_gene: NA
CDR3nt: TGTGCCAGCAGCGTCGGTCTACCGGGAGAAAAACTGTTTTTT
CDR3aa: CASSVGLPGEKLFF

v_gene: TRBV24-1
j_gene: TRBJ2-3
abundance: NA
d_gene: TRBD2
CDR3nt: TGTGCCACCAGTGATGGGACTAGCGGGGGGGCGGATACGCAGTATTTT
CDR3aa: CATSDGTSGGADTQYF

v_gene: TRBV4-2
j_gene: TRBJ2-5
abundance: NA
d_gene: NA
CDR3nt: TGTGCCAGCAGCCGAGCACTAGCTTTGCAAGAGACCCAGTACTTC
CDR3aa: CASSRALALQETQYF

v_gene: TRBV19
j_gene: TRBJ2-1
abundance: NA
d_gene: NA
CDR3nt: TGTGCCAGTAGCCATCTTATGACAGGCTCCTACAATGAGCAGTTCTTC
CDR3aa: CASSHLMTGSYNEQFF

v_gene: TRBV28
j_gene: TRBJ1-1
abundance: NA
d_gene: NA
CDR3nt: TGTGCCAGCAGTGAGCCCAGCTCTTCTGAAGCTTTCTTT
CDR3aa: CASSEPSSSEAFF

v_gene: TRBV6-6
j_gene: TRBJ1-3
abundance: NA
d_gene: NA
CDR3nt: TGTGCCAGCGGAATAGGAAACACCATATATTTT
CDR3aa: CASGIGNTIYF

v_gene: TRBV5-1
j_gene: TRBJ2-5
abundance: NA
d_gene: NA
CDR3nt: TGCGCCAGCAGTAAAGGGCACCAAGAGACCCAGTACTTC
CDR3aa: CASSKGHQETQYF

v_gene: TRBV27
j_gene: TRBJ1-4
abundance: NA
d_gene: NA
CDR3nt: TGTGCCAGCAGTTTAGCCGGGGGAGGGAATGAAAAACTGTTTTTT
CDR3aa: CASSLAGGGNEKLFF

v_gene: TRBV10-2
j_gene: TRBJ1-2
abundance: NA
d_gene: TRBD1
CDR3nt: TGCGCCAGCAGTGAACATTCAGGGACAGGGGGCGAGGGCTACACCTTC
CDR3aa: CASSEHSGTGGEGYTF

v_gene: TRBV13
j_gene: TRBJ1-6
abundance: NA
d_gene: NA
CDR3nt: TGTGCCAGCAGCTTAGCTTCCCCCGACGCATTTATGAATTCACCCCTCCACTTT
CDR3aa: CASSLASPDAFMNSPLHF

v_gene: TRBV4-3
j_gene: TRBJ1-6
abundance: NA
d_gene: NA
CDR3nt: TGCGCCAGCAGCCAAGATGCCGGTACTTATAATTCACCCCTCCACTTT
CDR3aa: CASSQDAGTYNSPLHF

v_gene: TRBV6-5
j_gene: TRBJ1-6
abundance: NA
d_gene: TRBD1
CDR3nt: TGTGCCACTTTCCTATTTACAGGGGGGACTTCACCCCTCCACTTT
CDR3aa: CATFLFTGGTSPLHF

v_gene: TRBV28
j_gene: TRBJ1-5
abundance: NA
d_gene: NA
CDR3nt: TGTGCCAGCAGTTTAGTAAGGGCCGTTGGCAATCAGCCCCAGCATTTT
CDR3aa: CASSLVRAVGNQPQHF

v_gene: TRBV10-2
j_gene: TRBJ2-2
abundance: NA
d_gene: TRBD2
CDR3nt: TGCGCCAGCAGTGATTCCGGGACTAGCGGGCGGAACACCGGGGAGCTGTTTTTT
CDR3aa: CASSDSGTSGRNTGELFF

v_gene: TRBV12-3/TRBV12-4
j_gene: TRBJ2-4
abundance: once
d_gene: NA
CDR3nt: TGTGCCAGCAGTCCGGGGAACATTCAGTACTTC
CDR3aa: CASSPGNIQYF

v_gene: TRBV18
j_gene: TRBJ1-6
abundance: NA
d_gene: TRBD1
CDR3nt: TGTGCCAGCTCATCGACAGGGGATCGGTCACCCCTCCACTTT
CDR3aa: CASSSTGDRSPLHF

v_gene: TRBV7-9
j_gene: TRBJ1-2
abundance: few
d_gene: NA
CDR3nt: TGTGCCAGCAGCGTCCAGGTATTATCCTATGGCTACACCTTC
CDR3aa: CASSVQVLSYGYTF

v_gene: TRBV29-1
j_gene: TRBJ2-3
abundance: NA
d_gene: NA
CDR3nt: TGCAGCGTTGAGGTGACTAGCACAGATACGCAGTATTTT
CDR3aa: CSVEVTSTDTQYF

v_gene: TRBV7-6
j_gene: TRBJ1-5
abundance: NA
d_gene: NA
CDR3nt: TGTGCCAGCAGCTTAACATTTAATCAGCCCCAGCATTTT
CDR3aa: CASSLTFNQPQHF

v_gene: TRBV4-3
j_gene: TRBJ1-1
abundance: NA
d_gene: NA
CDR3nt: TGCGCCAGCAGCCAAGATGGCAGGGTAGCTTTCTTT
CDR3aa: CASSQDGRVAFF

v_gene: TRBV19
j_gene: TRBJ2-1
abundance: NA
d_gene: NA
CDR3nt: TGTGCCAGTAGTATAGGTAGCGGCCGATTCAATGAGCAGTTCTTC
CDR3aa: CASSIGSGRFNEQFF

v_gene: TRBV6-2/TRBV6-3
j_gene: TRBJ1-5
abundance: NA
d_gene: NA
CDR3nt: TGTGCCAGCAGTTACAATCGCAGGCGGGGAGACAATCAGCCCCAGCATTTT
CDR3aa: CASSYNRRRGDNQPQHF

v_gene: TRBV29-1
j_gene: TRBJ1-2
abundance: NA
d_gene: TRBD1
CDR3nt: TGCAGCGTTGGGAGCGGACAGGGGGCTTTTGACTATGGCTACACCTTC
CDR3aa: CSVGSGQGAFDYGYTF

v_gene: TRBV6-5
j_gene: TRBJ1-3
abundance: NA
d_gene: NA
CDR3nt: TGTGCCAGCAGTTACTCGGGGGCCAGCTCTGGAAACACCATATATTTT
CDR3aa: CASSYSGASSGNTIYF

v_gene: TRBV5-6
j_gene: TRBJ2-5
abundance: NA
d_gene: TRBD2
CDR3nt: TGTGCCAGCAGCCCCGCGGGGGTAACCCGGGAGACCCAGTACTTC
CDR3aa: CASSPAGVTRETQYF

v_gene: TRBV9
j_gene: TRBJ2-1
abundance: NA
d_gene: NA
CDR3nt: TGTGCCAGCAGCGTATGGTCCCTGGACAGCTACAATGAGCAGTTCTTC
CDR3aa: CASSVWSLDSYNEQFF